This entry lists 15 T cell receptor beta chains sequenced from one sample in a study of shared clonotypes between healthy human individuals. Assay: immunoSEQ multiplex PCR; the TCRdb copy retains only in-frame clones and omits some. The table lists over a million clones, approximately 98% of them singletons, with about 0.45% in the top ten. Sequencing was done on a sample of naive CD4+ T cells sorted from blood. Subset noted: CD45RA+ positively selected. The receptors derive from a man aged 25 to 40 in good health.

V gene TRBV28 combines with J gene TRBJ1-2; 8 nucleotides line up with TRBD1. Germline V gene lookup returns CDR1 MDHEN and CDR2 SYDVKM. Trimming at V came to 11 bases and at J to 4 bases, leaving 9 bases not matched to a gene. CDR3 size: 13 residues. The CDR3 loop is CAVAQGGRYGYTF. The DNA for the CDR3 is TGTGCCGTCGCACAGGGGGGCCGCTATGGCTACACCTTC.

The chain employs TRBV5-1 and TRBJ2-7, with 7 nucleotides matching TRBD1. Germline V gene lookup returns CDR1 SGHRS and CDR2 YFSETQ. The CDR3 spans 14 residues. Trimming took 5 bases from V and 2 from J; bases not matched to a gene: 7. Here the CDR3 reads CASRRDSRTYEQYF. CDR3 DNA sequence: TGCGCCAGCAGACGGGACAGTCGTACCTACGAGCAGTACTTC. The entire variable domain, with the rest obtained from reference TRBV5-1 and TRBJ2-7, is as follows: KAGVTQTPRYLIKTRGQQVTLSCSPISGHRSVSWYQQTPGQGLQFLFEYFSETQRNKGNFPGRFSGRQFSNSRSEMNVSTLELGDSALYLCASRRDSRTYEQYFGPGTRLTVT.

This chain links TRBV18 with TRBJ2-7; perhaps TRBD2 as D (5 bases). CDR1 and CDR2 (germline): KGHSH, LQKENI. This CDR3 contains 15 residues. V gave up 4 bases and J gave up 3 bases, with 16 bases separating them. The CDR3 DNA follows: TGTGCCAGCTCACTCCTCCGGCGGGCAGACTACGAGCAGTACTTC. It codes for CASSLLRRADYEQYF.

The J gene is TRBJ1-4, the V gene TRBV9; TRBD1 might be the D (6 bases). This CDR3 is built from 16 residues. Germline CDR1 is SGDLS and CDR2 is YYNGEE. V dropped 4 bases and J dropped 7 bases, with 20 bases sitting between them. CDR3 DNA sequence: TGTGCCAGCAGCCCCACGGGGGGGCGCAAGGTTGAAAAACTGTTTTTT. Protein: CASSPTGGRKVEKLFF.

V usage is TRBV28 and J usage is TRBJ1-5; D not resolved. V dropped 3 bases and J dropped 4 bases, with 16 bases sitting between them. The CDR3 loop spans 16 amino acids. Germline values: CDR1 MDHEN, CDR2 SYDVKM. In DNA form, the CDR3 reads TGTGCCAGCAGTTTTTTGTTGATGGATGGAAATCAGCCCCAGCATTTT. It yields the protein CASSFLLMDGNQPQHF.

Comments on this clone: Other nucleotide sequences in the sample specify the same CDR3. This rearrangement joins TRBV20-1 to TRBJ2-7; no firm D call. The CDR3 totals 11 residues. Germline loops: CDR1 DFQATT, CDR2 SNEGSKA (reference sequence). Trimming shortened V by 3 bases and J by 3 bases, and 6 bases separated the two germline ends. Here the CDR3 DNA reads TGCAGTGCTAGGTCCTACTACGAGCAGTACTTC. This sequence encodes CSARSYYEQYF.

J is TRBJ2-2 and V is TRBV19; maybe TRBD2 (6 bases). The CDR3 has 14 amino acids. The germline V and J ends were trimmed by 7 bases and 3 bases, with 12 bases remaining between them. The germline gives CDR1 LNHDA, CDR2 SQIVND (reference sequence). The CDR3 DNA follows: TGTGCCAGTAAAGTGGGACTTCACACCGGGGAGCTGTTTTTT. This translates into CASKVGLHTGELFF.

J is TRBJ2-7 and V is TRBV5-1; D is unresolved. CDR3 length equals 15 residues. Germline CDR1 is SGHRS and CDR2 is YFSETQ. Trimming took 0 bases from V and 3 from J, leaving 13 bases between them. CDR3 in amino acids: CASSLVGKNYYEQYF. In DNA, the CDR3 is TGCGCCAGCAGCTTGGTGGGGAAAAACTACTACGAGCAGTACTTC.

The chain carries TRBV2 and TRBJ2-4; TRBD2 aligns across 7 bases. The germline CDR1 and CDR2 sequences are SNHLY and FYNNEI. This CDR3 has 14 residues. The J segment lost 8 bases and the V segment lost 6 bases, leaving 10 bases of the junction unmatched. The chain's CDR3 is CASSRDYVTHIQYF. The CDR3 nucleotides read TGTGCCAGCAGCCGGGACTATGTGACACACATTCAGTACTTC.

The chain carries TRBV2 and TRBJ2-1, with 9 nucleotides matching TRBD1. Trimming removed 6 bases from V and 8 bases from J; junction bases left unmatched: 8. The CDR3 is made up of 14 amino acids. Germline assignment: CDR1 SNHLY and CDR2 FYNNEI. The CDR3 region is CASRARTGAHEQFF. CDR3 sequence (DNA): TGTGCCAGCAGAGCACGGACAGGGGCGCATGAGCAGTTCTTC.

The gene calls are TRBV7-9 and TRBJ2-7, with 16 bases aligning to TRBD2. CDR3 length: 18 amino acids. Germline V gene lookup returns CDR1 SEHNR and CDR2 FQNEAQ (reference sequence). The junction had 11 bases not matched to a gene; V was cut back by 3 bases and J by 6 bases. The CDR3 DNA reads TGTGCCAGCAGCTTCGGGACTAGCGGGAGGGCCCCCCCCCGCGAGCAGTACTTC. Translated: CASSFGTSGRAPPREQYF.

The chain combines TRBV10-1 with TRBJ2-7; 8 nucleotides match TRBD1. In germline, CDR1 is WNHNN, CDR2 SYGVQD (reference sequence). Trimming cost V 6 bases and J 2 bases; bases outside gene matches: 12. The CDR3 totals 16 residues. CDR3 region: CASSRTPGQETYEQYF. The CDR3 coding sequence is TGCGCCAGCAGCCGAACGCCGGGACAGGAGACCTACGAGCAGTACTTC.

The chain is built from TRBV5-1 and TRBJ2-1, with D tentatively TRBD1 (5 bases). The V gene's germline CDR1 is SGHRS and CDR2 YFSETQ. The CDR3 runs 15 residues. Trimming stripped 1 base from V and 3 bases from J, with 11 bases between. Here the CDR3 reads CASSLLDTGYNEQFF. The CDR3 nucleotides are TGCGCCAGCAGCTTGCTGGACACCGGCTACAATGAGCAGTTCTTC.

This rearrangement joins TRBV2 to TRBJ2-3; D unclear. The CDR3 has 13 amino acids. Trimming pared 3 bases from V and 6 bases from J, leaving 10 bases between. CDR1 and CDR2 (germline): SNHLY, FYNNEI. CDR3 residues: CASSDDSRDTQYF. The CDR3 nucleotides are TGTGCCAGCAGTGACGACTCTCGGGATACGCAGTATTTT.

Note on this clone: The sample carries other DNA sequences with the same CDR3. This chain uses TRBV10-3 with TRBJ2-5, with D possibly TRBD1 on 5 matching bases. V lost 4 bases and J 2 bases, leaving 8 bases between the germline ends. The CDR3 runs to 13 residues. Germline loops: CDR1 ENHRY, CDR2 SYGVKD. CDR3 sequence (DNA): TGTGCCATCAGTGGGCAGGGTCAAGAGACCCAGTACTTC. This encodes CAISGQGQETQYF.